The 2 T cell receptor beta chains below were found in one sample sequenced in a study of brain T cells in children with intractable seizures. Surgery cases with the highest brain T cell transcript signatures were chosen for sequencing. The protocol was immunoSEQ multiplex PCR, while the TCRdb copy is restricted to in-frame clones and leaves out a portion. This repertoire shows 1,500 to 2,500 clones, 70% to 80% found once; its top ten account for under 30%. The source was resected brain tissue, collected at surgery. The receptors here all came from a girl aged 2 to 9 with tuberous sclerosis and intractable seizures.

The V and J genes are TRBV6-2 or TRBV6-3 and TRBJ2-2; the D is unclear. Germline V lookup: CDR1 MNHEY, CDR2 SVGEGT. The CDR3 has 14 residues. V gave up 0 bases and J gave up 3 bases, with 5 bases separating them. CDR3 sequence (DNA): TGTGCCAGCAGTTACTCGTTAGACACCGGGGAGCTGTTTTTT. Translation: CASSYSLDTGELFF.

The chain combines TRBV4-3 with TRBJ2-1; D is uncertain. The CDR3 is 16 residues long. Germline CDR1 is LGHNA and CDR2 is YSLEER. V lost 0 bases, J lost 0 bases, and 9 bases lay in between. CDR3 protein: CASSQDLLSSYNEQFF. The CDR3 DNA is TGCGCCAGCAGCCAAGATTTACTTAGCTCCTACAATGAGCAGTTCTTC.